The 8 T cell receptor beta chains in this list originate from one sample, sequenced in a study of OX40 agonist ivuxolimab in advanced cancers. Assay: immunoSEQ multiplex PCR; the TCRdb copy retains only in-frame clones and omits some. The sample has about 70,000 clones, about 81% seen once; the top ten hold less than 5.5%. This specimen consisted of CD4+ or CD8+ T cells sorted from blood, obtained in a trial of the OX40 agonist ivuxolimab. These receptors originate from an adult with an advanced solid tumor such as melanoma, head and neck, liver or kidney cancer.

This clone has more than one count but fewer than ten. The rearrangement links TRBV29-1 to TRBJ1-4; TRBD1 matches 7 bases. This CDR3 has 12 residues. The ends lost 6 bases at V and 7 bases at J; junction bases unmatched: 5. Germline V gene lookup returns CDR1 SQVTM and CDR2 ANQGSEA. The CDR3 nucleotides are TGCAGCGTACAAACAGGGGCTGAAAAACTGTTTTTT. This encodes CSVQTGAEKLFF.

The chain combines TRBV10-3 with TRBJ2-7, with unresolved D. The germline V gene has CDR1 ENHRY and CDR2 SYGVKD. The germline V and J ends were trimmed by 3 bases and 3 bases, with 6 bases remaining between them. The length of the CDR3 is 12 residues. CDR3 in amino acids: CAISDSVYEQYF. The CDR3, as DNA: TGTGCCATCAGTGACTCGGTCTACGAGCAGTACTTC.

Here the CDR3 reads CATSRDLSRGGYEQYF. CDR3 in DNA: TGTGCCACCAGCAGAGATCTCTCCAGGGGCGGGTACGAGCAGTACTTC. The rearrangement joins TRBV15 to TRBJ2-7; perhaps TRBD1 as D (6 bases). This CDR3 spans 16 amino acids. The ends were cut back, 0 bases at V and 4 bases at J, with 16 bases in the middle. The germline V gene has CDR1 LNHNV and CDR2 YYDKDF (reference sequence).

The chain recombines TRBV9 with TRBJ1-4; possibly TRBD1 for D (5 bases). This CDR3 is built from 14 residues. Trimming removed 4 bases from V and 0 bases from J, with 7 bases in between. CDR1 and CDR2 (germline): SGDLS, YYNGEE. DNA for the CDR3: TGTGCCAGCAGCTTGACAGCAACTAATGAAAAACTGTTTTTT. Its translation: CASSLTATNEKLFF.

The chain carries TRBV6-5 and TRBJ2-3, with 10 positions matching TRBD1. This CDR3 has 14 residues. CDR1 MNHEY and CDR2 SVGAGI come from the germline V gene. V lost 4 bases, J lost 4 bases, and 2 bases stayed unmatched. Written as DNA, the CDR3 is TGTGCCAGCAGTTTTGGACAGGGGGCAGATACGCAGTATTTT. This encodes CASSFGQGADTQYF.

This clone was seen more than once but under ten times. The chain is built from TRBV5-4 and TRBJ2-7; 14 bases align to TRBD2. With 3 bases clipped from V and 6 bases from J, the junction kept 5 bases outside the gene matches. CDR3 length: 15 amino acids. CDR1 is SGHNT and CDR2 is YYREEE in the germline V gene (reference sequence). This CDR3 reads CASSSGLAGGGEQYF. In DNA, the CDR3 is TGTGCCAGCAGCTCCGGACTAGCGGGAGGAGGCGAGCAGTACTTC.

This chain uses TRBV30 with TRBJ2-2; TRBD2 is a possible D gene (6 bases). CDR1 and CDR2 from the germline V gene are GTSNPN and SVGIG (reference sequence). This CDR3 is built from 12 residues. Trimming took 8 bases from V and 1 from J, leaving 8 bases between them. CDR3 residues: CAHSGNTGELFF. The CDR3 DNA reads TGTGCCCATAGCGGGAACACCGGGGAGCTGTTTTTT.

The CDR3 DNA is TGTGCCAGCAGCCTCGGTGAGACCGGGGAGCTGTTTTTT. Translating it yields CASSLGETGELFF. This rearrangement joins TRBV5-4 to TRBJ2-2; D not certain. V gave up 4 bases and J gave up 5 bases, with 9 bases separating them. CDR3 size: 13 residues. Germline V gives CDR1 SGHNT, CDR2 YYREEE (reference sequence).